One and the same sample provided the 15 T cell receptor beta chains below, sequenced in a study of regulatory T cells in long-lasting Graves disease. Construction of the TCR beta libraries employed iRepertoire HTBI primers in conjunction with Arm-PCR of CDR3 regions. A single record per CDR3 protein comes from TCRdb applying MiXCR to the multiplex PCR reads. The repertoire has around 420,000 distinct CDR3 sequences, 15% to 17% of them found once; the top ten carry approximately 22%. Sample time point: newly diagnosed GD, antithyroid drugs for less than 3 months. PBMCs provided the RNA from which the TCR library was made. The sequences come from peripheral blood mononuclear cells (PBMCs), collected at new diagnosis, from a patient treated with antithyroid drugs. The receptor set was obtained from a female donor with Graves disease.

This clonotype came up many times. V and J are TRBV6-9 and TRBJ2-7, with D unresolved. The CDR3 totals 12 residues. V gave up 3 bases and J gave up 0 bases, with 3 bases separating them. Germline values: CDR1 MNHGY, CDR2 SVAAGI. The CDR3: CASSYYSYEQYF. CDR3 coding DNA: TGTGCCAGCAGTTACTACTCCTACGAGCAGTACTTC.

Here the CDR3 DNA reads TGTGCCACCAGAAGCGGACAGGGGCCCAATCAGCCCCAGCATTTT. Amino acid sequence: CATRSGQGPNQPQHF. The gene calls are TRBV15 and TRBJ1-5; TRBD1 agrees at 9 bases. CDR1 is LNHNV and CDR2 is YYDKDF in the germline V gene (reference sequence). This CDR3 spans 15 amino acids. Losses at the gene ends were 6 bases for V and 3 bases for J; bases not matched to a gene: 6.

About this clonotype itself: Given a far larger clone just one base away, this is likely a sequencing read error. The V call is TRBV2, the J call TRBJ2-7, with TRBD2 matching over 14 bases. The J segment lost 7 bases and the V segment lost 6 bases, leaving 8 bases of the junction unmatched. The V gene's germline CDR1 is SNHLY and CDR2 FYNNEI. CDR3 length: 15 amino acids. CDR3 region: CASSPGLAGGSEQYF. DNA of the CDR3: TGTGCCAGCAGCCCCGGACTAGCGGGAGGTAGTGAGCAGTACTTC.

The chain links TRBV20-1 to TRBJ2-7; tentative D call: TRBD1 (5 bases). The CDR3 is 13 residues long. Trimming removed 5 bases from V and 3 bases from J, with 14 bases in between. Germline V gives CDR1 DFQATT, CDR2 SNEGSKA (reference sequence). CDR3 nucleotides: TGCAGTGCTTTGTCGGCAGGGATCTACGAGCAGTACTTC. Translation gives CSALSAGIYEQYF.

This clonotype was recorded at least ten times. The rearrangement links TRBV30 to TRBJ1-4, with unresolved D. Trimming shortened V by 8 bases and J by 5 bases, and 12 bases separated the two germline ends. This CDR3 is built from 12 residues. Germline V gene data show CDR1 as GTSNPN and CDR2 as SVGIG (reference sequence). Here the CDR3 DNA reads TGTGCCCTTAGTCCTGGGAATGAAAAACTGTTTTTT. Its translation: CALSPGNEKLFF.

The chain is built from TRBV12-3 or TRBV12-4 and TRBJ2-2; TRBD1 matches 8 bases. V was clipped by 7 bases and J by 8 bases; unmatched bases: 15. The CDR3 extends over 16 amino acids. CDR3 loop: CASIPSASRGPGELFF. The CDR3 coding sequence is TGTGCCAGCATTCCTTCCGCGAGCAGGGGGCCGGGGGAGCTGTTTTTT.

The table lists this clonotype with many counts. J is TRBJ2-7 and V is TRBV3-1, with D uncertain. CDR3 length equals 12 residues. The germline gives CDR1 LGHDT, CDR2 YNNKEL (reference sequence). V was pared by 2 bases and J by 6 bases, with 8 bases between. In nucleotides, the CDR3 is TGTGCCAGCAGCCAACCCTCCGGCGAGCAGTACTTC. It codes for CASSQPSGEQYF.

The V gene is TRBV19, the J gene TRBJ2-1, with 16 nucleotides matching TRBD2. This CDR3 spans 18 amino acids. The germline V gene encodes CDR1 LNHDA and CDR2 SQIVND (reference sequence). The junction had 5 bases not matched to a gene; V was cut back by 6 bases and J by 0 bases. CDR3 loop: CASRPGLAGGSSYNEQFF. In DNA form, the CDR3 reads TGTGCCAGTAGACCGGGACTAGCGGGAGGGAGCTCCTACAATGAGCAGTTCTTC.

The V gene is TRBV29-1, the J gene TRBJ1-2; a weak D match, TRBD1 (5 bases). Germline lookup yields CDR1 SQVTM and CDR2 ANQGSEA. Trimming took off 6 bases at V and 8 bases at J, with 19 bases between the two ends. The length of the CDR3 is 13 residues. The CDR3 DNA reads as TGCAGCGTGGCTCCCAACCAGGGAGGCGGCTACACCTTC. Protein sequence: CSVAPNQGGGYTF.

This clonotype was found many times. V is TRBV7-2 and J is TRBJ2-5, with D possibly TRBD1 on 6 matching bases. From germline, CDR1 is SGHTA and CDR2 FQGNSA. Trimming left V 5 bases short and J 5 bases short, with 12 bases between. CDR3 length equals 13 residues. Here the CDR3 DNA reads TGTGCCAGCAGCGAAGACAGGAGGGAGACCCAGTACTTC. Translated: CASSEDRRETQYF.

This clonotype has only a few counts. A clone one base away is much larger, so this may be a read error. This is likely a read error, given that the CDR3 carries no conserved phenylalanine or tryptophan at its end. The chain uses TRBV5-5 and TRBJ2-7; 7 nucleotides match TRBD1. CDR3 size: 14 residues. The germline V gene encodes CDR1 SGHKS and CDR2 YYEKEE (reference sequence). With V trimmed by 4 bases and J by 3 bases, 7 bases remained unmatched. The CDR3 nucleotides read TGTGCCAGCAGCGGGACAGAATGGAACTACGAGCAGTACCTC. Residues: CASSGTEWNYEQYL.

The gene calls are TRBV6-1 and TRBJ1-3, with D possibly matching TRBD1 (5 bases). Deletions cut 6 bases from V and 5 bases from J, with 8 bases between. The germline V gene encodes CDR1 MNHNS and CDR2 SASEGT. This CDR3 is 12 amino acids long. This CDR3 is CASSLDRNTIYF. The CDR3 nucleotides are TGTGCCAGCAGCCTGGACAGAAACACCATATATTTT.

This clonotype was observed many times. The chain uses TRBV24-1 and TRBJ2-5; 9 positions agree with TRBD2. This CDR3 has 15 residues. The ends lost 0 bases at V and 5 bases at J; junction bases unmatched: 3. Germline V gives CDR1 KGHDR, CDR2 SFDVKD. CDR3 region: CATSDLTSGSETQYF. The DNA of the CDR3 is TGTGCCACCAGTGATTTGACTAGCGGGTCGGAGACCCAGTACTTC.

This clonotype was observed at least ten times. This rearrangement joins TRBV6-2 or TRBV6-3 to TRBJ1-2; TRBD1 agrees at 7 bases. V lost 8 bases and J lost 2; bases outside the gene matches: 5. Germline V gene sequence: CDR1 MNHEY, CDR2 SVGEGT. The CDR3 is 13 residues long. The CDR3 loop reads CASGWGQNYGYTF. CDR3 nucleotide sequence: TGTGCCAGCGGTTGGGGACAGAACTATGGCTACACCTTC.

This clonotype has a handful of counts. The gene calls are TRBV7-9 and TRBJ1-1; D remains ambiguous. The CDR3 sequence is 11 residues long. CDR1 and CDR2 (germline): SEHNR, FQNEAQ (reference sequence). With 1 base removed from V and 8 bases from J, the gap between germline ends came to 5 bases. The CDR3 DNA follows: TGTGCCAGCAGCTTAGGATTAGAAGCTTTCTTT. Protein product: CASSLGLEAFF.